The 15 T cell receptor beta chains listed next were all sequenced from one sample in a study of CD8 T cells in Susac syndrome. Reverse transcription used about 0.45 to 1 ug RNA and random hexamers. TCRdb re-analysed the immunoSEQ multiplex PCR reads in MiXCR, keeping a single row per CDR3 protein. The profile shows 150,000 to 180,000 distinct CDR3 sequences, 95% to 96% of them singletons. Sequencing was done on a sample of CD8+ T cells from PBMCs. These receptor sequences come from a human donor with multiple sclerosis.

This chain connects TRBV15 to TRBJ2-7; D possibly corresponds to TRBD2 (6 bases). Germline CDR1 reads LNHNV; CDR2 reads YYDKDF (reference sequence). The CDR3 runs to 14 residues. V was pared by 1 base and J by 3 bases, with 10 bases between. In DNA, the CDR3 is TGTGCCACCAGCAGAGGCGGGACCCACTACGAGCAGTACGTC. Amino acid sequence: CATSRGGTHYEQYV.

The chain employs TRBV2 and TRBJ1-2; D may be TRBD1 (5 bases). V lost 2 bases, J lost 2 bases, and 12 bases lay in between. CDR3 size: 15 residues. The germline CDR1 and CDR2 sequences are SNHLY and FYNNEI. CDR3 DNA: TGTGCCAGCAGTGAACTGAGCGACAGAAACTATGGCTACACCTTC. Translating gives CASSELSDRNYGYTF.

This clonotype has a single count. The chain combines TRBV29-1 with TRBJ2-1, with D perhaps assigned TRBD1 or TRBD2 (5 bases each). The CDR3 is 16 amino acids. CDR1 is SQVTM, CDR2 ANQGSEA, per germline. V lost 8 bases and J lost 0, with 20 bases in between. The CDR3 DNA follows: TGCAGCATACTGGGACGAGAGGCCAGCTCCTACAATGAGCAGTTCTTC. Protein product: CSILGREASSYNEQFF.

There are a few counts of this clonotype. V is TRBV11-2 and J is TRBJ2-7; D remains unclear. Trimming took 3 bases from V and 0 from J, leaving 9 bases between them. The germline V gene encodes CDR1 SGHAT and CDR2 FQNNGV. This CDR3 is built from 14 residues. The CDR3 is CASSFGVVSYEQYF. CDR3 in DNA: TGTGCCAGCAGCTTCGGAGTCGTCTCCTACGAGCAGTACTTC. Looking up the rest from reference TRBV11-2 and TRBJ2-7 gives the full variable domain: EAGVAQSPRYKIIEKRQSVAFWCNPISGHATLYWYQQILGQGPKLLIQFQNNGVVDDSQLPKDRFSAERLKGVDSTLKIQPAKLEDSAVYLCASSFGVVSYEQYFGPGTRLTVT.

The chain has TRBV20-1 and TRBJ2-2; 9 nucleotides agree with TRBD1. The CDR3 contains 13 residues. J was trimmed by 4 bases and V by 6 bases; bases with no gene match: 3. CDR1 is DFQATT and CDR2 is SNEGSKA in the germline V gene (reference sequence). In nucleotides, the CDR3 is TGCAGTGCCCTGACAGGGGGCACCGGGGAGCTGTTTTTT. This gives the protein CSALTGGTGELFF.

This clonotype was counted once. The V and J genes are TRBV2 and TRBJ2-7, with TRBD1 matching 9 bases. The CDR3 totals 14 residues. Germline V gene sequence: CDR1 SNHLY, CDR2 FYNNEI. Trimming at V came to 6 bases and at J to 2 bases, leaving 5 bases not matched to a gene. CDR3 sequence reads: CASRAGTGTYEQYF. The DNA for the CDR3 is TGTGCCAGCAGGGCAGGGACAGGGACCTACGAGCAGTACTTC.

The CDR3 DNA is TGTGCCAGCAGCCCCATAGCGGGAGAGCAGTTCTTC. Protein: CASSPIAGEQFF. V gene TRBV3-1 combines with J gene TRBJ2-1, with TRBD2 matching 8 bases. The CDR3 consists of 12 residues. V trimming: 4 bases; J trimming: 10 bases; junction bases outside the gene matches: 3. In germline, CDR1 is LGHDT, CDR2 YNNKEL (reference sequence).

This clonotype was counted a few times. The chain is built from TRBV27 and TRBJ2-1, with 11 nucleotides matching TRBD1. This CDR3 contains 15 residues. V was pared by 2 bases and J by 3 bases, with 0 bases of the junction left unmatched. Looked up from germline, CDR1 is MNHEY and CDR2 is SMNVEV (reference sequence). Here the CDR3 DNA reads TGTGCCAGCAGTTTAGGGACAGGGGGCTACAATGAGCAGTTCTTC. Its protein is CASSLGTGGYNEQFF.

The V and J genes are TRBV9 and TRBJ2-7; D is ambiguous. Germline V gene lookup returns CDR1 SGDLS and CDR2 YYNGEE. CDR3 length: 13 amino acids. V lost 3 bases and J lost 2, with 9 bases in between. CDR3 coding DNA: TGTGCCAGCAGCGAAGGGCAGACCTACGAGCAGTACTTC. Protein product: CASSEGQTYEQYF.

This chain connects TRBV2 to TRBJ2-7; D not certain. Germline assignment: CDR1 SNHLY and CDR2 FYNNEI. The CDR3 covers 15 residues. Trimming removed 11 bases at V and 0 bases at J, with 20 bases between. For the CDR3, the DNA is TGTGCCTGTTCCCGATCGGGCATTAGCTCCTACGAGCAGTACTTC. Translating gives CACSRSGISSYEQYF.

V usage is TRBV29-1 and J usage is TRBJ1-2, with a possible D match to TRBD1 (6 bases). The CDR3 has 15 residues. The V gene lost 5 bases and the J gene lost 5 bases, with 21 bases spanning the gap. The germline gives CDR1 SQVTM, CDR2 ANQGSEA. Here the CDR3 DNA reads TGCAGCGTTAAGGGGGACGAATTGACTGGATATGGCTACACCTTC. Its translation is CSVKGDELTGYGYTF.

This chain connects TRBV5-1 to TRBJ2-5; TRBD1 agrees at 8 bases. CDR3 length: 18 residues. Trimming cost V 4 bases and J 0 bases; bases outside gene matches: 14. Germline loops: CDR1 SGHRS, CDR2 YFSETQ. CDR3 coding DNA: TGCGCCAGCAGCGCTGGGACAGGTCCTGTTGTGTACCAAGAGACCCAGTACTTC. This sequence encodes CASSAGTGPVVYQETQYF.

V gene TRBV3-1 combines with J gene TRBJ2-3; 10 bases align to TRBD2. The CDR3 runs 19 residues. With V trimmed by 4 bases and J by 6 bases, 19 bases remained unmatched. Looked up from germline, CDR1 is LGHDT and CDR2 is YNNKEL (reference sequence). The DNA for the CDR3 is TGTGCCAGCAGCCCCCGGGAAGCGGGGGGGATACCGCTCCAGGATACGCAGTATTTT. Its protein product is CASSPREAGGIPLQDTQYF.

This chain uses TRBV7-9 with TRBJ1-5, with D possibly matching TRBD1 (6 bases). Germline assignment: CDR1 SEHNR and CDR2 FQNEAQ (reference sequence). CDR3 length equals 15 residues. Trimming left V 2 bases short and J 6 bases short, with 14 bases between. CDR3 residues: CASSLLRTEGQPQHF. CDR3 DNA sequence: TGTGCCAGCAGCTTACTACGGACAGAAGGTCAGCCCCAGCATTTT.

This clonotype was detected only once. V is TRBV3-1 and J is TRBJ1-2; 8 positions match TRBD1. Germline lookup yields CDR1 LGHDT and CDR2 YNNKEL (reference sequence). Trimming at V came to 0 bases and at J to 3 bases, leaving 3 bases not matched to a gene. This CDR3 spans 15 amino acids. This CDR3 is CASSQDGQGDYGYTF. CDR3 in DNA: TGTGCCAGCAGCCAAGATGGACAGGGCGACTATGGCTACACCTTC.